This T cell receptor (beta chain) is drawn from a study of T-cell memory formation after mild COVID-19. Study summary: TCR clustering was largely donor specific.

Constant-segment-primed 5'RACE gave TCR alpha and TCR beta cDNA libraries with sample barcodes and UMIs. One entry per CDR3 protein, called by TCRdb with MiXCR from the 5' RACE reads. Of hundreds of thousands of distinct CDR3 sequences detected, about 20% appear once; the ten largest clones hold 7% to 9%. For this clonotype: Its cognate antigen is unknown.

Points from the study as a whole: A second wave of clones peaked on day 37, and their SARS-CoV-2 specificity went unconfirmed.

The CDR3 has 15 amino acids. Trimming pared 1 base from V and 4 bases from J, leaving 11 bases between. Per germline, CDR1 MNHEY and CDR2 SMNVEV (reference sequence). Sample: PBMCs or a T cell subset sorted from them (not recorded which). The clonotype comes from an adult woman who had mild COVID-19 (a few samples of this study predate the infection). Cell type and time point are not known. J is TRBJ1-5 and V is TRBV27; no reliable D call. In DNA, the CDR3 is TGTGCCAGCAGTTTATACTACCCGGGTAATCAGCCCCAGCATTTT. This codes for CASSLYYPGNQPQHF.